This TCR beta chain was recovered during a study of control samples from healthy donors and cancer patients. Germline-derived CDR1 and CDR2 are MNHEY and SVGAGI. The V and J ends lost 2 bases and 10 bases respectively, with 21 bases between them. The CDR3 runs to 16 residues. Using immunoSEQ multiplex PCR, the repertoire was profiled, and TCRdb retains in-frame clones only, with some absent. The table lists about 160,000 clones, roughly 94% of them singletons, with roughly 8.4% in the top ten. This chain joins TRBV6-5 and TRBJ2-1, with no clear D. The receptor was derived from a woman in her 40s in good health. Source material: blood. The CDR3 DNA reads as TGTGCCAGCAGTTACAGCGTAACTTTCGTCGCCTTCGAGCAGTTCTTC. Translated, it gives CASSYSVTFVAFEQFF.